Below, one T cell receptor (beta chain) is given with its context. The protocol was immunoSEQ multiplex PCR, while the TCRdb copy is restricted to in-frame clones and leaves out a portion. The sample comprises roughly 130,000 clones, around 93% of which are singletons, and roughly 8.8% rests with the top ten. These data come from a study of control samples from healthy donors and cancer patients. This receptor was identified in a man younger than 35 in good health. The specimen was blood.

The CDR3 DNA reads as TGTGCCAGCAGCCGACAGGGGTACGGCTACACCTTC. This encodes CASSRQGYGYTF. The chain links TRBV3-1 (or the pseudogene TRBV3-2) to TRBJ1-2, with TRBD1 identical over 8 bases. V trimming: 4 bases; J trimming: 8 bases; junction bases outside the gene matches: 3. The CDR3 sequence is 12 residues long. CDR1 is LGHDT, CDR2 YNNKEL, per germline (reference sequence).